This entry is about one TCR beta chain. Its antigen is unknown. The source of the sample is a study of cytomegalovirus exposure and HLA in healthy donors. About the research overall: The platform used for the roughly 130 validation repertoires matched that of the approximately 640 first-cohort repertoires, a later analysis reported. Whole-study findings and limits: The majority of TCR sequences were rare, yet some public TCRs appeared in many donors. The listing of some 170 TCR beta chains classed them as cytomegalovirus-associated.

Sequencing was performed with immunoSEQ multiplex PCR; in TCRdb, only in-frame clones are kept and a portion is missing. Counted here are 250,000 to 300,000 clones, nearly 90% occurring once; the ten biggest clones make up roughly 0.38%. The sequencing sample was made of PBMCs. The sequence came from a woman between 18 and 30 years old in good health and CMV-seronegative.

CDR3 region: CASSHKAATPSYEQYF. CDR3 bases: TGTGCCAGCAGTCATAAAGCAGCGACTCCGTCCTACGAGCAGTACTTC. The J gene is TRBJ2-7, the V gene TRBV7-8; D remains unclear. The CDR3 spans 16 residues. Germline V gene lookup returns CDR1 SGHVS and CDR2 FQNEAQ. V lost 6 bases and J 1 base, leaving 19 bases between the germline ends.